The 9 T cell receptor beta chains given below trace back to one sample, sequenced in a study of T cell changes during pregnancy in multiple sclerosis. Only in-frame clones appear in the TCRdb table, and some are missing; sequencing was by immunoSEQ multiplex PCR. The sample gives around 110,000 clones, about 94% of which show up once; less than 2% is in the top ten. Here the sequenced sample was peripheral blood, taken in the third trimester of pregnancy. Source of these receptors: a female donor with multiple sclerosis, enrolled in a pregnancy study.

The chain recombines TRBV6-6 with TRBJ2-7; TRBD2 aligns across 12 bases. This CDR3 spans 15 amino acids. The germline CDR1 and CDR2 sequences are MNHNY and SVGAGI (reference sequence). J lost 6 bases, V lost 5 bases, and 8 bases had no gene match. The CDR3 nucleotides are TGTGCCAGCAGTCAGTCTAGCGGGAGGGTCTTCGAGCAGTACTTC. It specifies CASSQSSGRVFEQYF.

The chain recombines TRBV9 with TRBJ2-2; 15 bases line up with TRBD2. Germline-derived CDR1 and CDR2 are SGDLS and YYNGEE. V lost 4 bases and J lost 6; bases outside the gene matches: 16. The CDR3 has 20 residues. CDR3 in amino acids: CASSPRRTSGGAGEAGELFF. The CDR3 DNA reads TGTGCCAGCAGCCCAAGACGGACTAGCGGGGGGGCCGGTGAGGCCGGGGAGCTGTTTTTT.

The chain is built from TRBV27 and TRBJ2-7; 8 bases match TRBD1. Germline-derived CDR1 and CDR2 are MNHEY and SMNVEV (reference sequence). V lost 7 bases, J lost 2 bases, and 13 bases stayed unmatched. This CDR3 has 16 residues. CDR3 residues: CASTSLTGVGTYEQYF. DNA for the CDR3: TGTGCCAGCACCTCACTGACAGGGGTCGGCACCTACGAGCAGTACTTC.

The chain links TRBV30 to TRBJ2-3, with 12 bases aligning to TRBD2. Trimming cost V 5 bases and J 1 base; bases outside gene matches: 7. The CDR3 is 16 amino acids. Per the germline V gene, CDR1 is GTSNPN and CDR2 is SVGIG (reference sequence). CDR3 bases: TGTGCCTGGCAAACCTGGACTAGCGGGGGCACAGATACGCAGTATTTT. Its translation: CAWQTWTSGGTDTQYF.

This CDR3 is CASSLLASLATDTQYF. The DNA for the CDR3 is TGTGCCAGCAGCTTACTCGCTTCGCTAGCGACAGATACGCAGTATTTT. The V call is TRBV7-8, the J call TRBJ2-3, with TRBD2 as a possible D gene (6 bases). Trimming left V 2 bases short and J 3 bases short, with 15 bases between. Germline lookup yields CDR1 SGHVS and CDR2 FQNEAQ. The CDR3 runs to 16 residues.

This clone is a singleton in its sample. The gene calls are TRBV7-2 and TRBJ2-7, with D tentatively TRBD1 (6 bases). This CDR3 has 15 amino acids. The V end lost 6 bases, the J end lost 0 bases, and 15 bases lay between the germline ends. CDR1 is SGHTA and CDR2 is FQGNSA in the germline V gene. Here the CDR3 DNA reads TGTGCCAGCAGTTACGACAGGATAAACTCCTACGAGCAGTACTTC. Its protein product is CASSYDRINSYEQYF.

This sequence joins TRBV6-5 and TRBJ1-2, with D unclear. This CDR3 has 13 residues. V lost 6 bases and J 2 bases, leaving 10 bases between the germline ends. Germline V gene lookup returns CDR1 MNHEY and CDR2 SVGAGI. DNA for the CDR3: TGTGCCAGCAGCACGACAATCAACTATGGCTACACCTTC. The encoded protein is CASSTTINYGYTF.

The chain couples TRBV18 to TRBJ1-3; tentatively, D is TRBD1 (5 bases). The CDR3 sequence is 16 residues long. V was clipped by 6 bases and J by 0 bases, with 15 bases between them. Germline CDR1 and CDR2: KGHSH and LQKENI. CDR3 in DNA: TGTGCCAGCTCCCCGGGCGGGGGAAGCTCTGGAAACACCATATATTTT. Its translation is CASSPGGGSSGNTIYF.

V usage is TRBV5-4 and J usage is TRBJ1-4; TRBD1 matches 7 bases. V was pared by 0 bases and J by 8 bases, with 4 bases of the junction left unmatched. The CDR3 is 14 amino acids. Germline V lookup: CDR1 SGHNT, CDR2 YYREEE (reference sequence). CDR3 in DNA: TGTGCCAGCAGCTTGGACAGGGGCGCGGAAAAACTGTTTTTT. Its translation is CASSLDRGAEKLFF.